This TCR beta chain was sequenced in a study of spatial heterogeneity in lung cancer. Overall study: Among detected sequences, beta-chain ones consistently exceeded alpha-chain ones in number.

All TCR cDNA molecules were individually tagged with a unique molecular identifier. MiXCR was run by TCRdb on the 5' RACE reads, yielding one entry per CDR3 protein. This table holds some 10,000 distinct CDR3 sequences, around 5.5% found once. The study's findings and limits: Tumoral mutation counts were tracked by counts of expanded intratumoral alpha and beta TCRs.

Many counts were recorded for this clonotype. The antigen is not known. Within a library made for alpha chains, this beta chain is off target, and its count is uninformative. This sample's time point: sample taken at primary tumor resection. There were 72 donors, all of them untreated patients with early-stage non-small cell lung cancer. In each case, whole RNA from tumor, nontumor lung or frozen PBMC was sequenced unsorted. The length of the CDR3 is 14 residues. Germline V gene lookup returns CDR1 SGHDN and CDR2 FVKESK. Trimming cost V 0 bases and J 2 bases, with 8 bases left between them. This specimen was lung tumor tissue, taken at surgery. The gene calls are TRBV14 and TRBJ2-7; D not resolved. This TCR was sampled from a male donor with early-stage non-small cell lung cancer. The CDR3 here is CASSQDSRAYEQYF. The CDR3 DNA follows: TGTGCCAGCAGCCAAGATAGCAGAGCCTACGAGCAGTACTTC.